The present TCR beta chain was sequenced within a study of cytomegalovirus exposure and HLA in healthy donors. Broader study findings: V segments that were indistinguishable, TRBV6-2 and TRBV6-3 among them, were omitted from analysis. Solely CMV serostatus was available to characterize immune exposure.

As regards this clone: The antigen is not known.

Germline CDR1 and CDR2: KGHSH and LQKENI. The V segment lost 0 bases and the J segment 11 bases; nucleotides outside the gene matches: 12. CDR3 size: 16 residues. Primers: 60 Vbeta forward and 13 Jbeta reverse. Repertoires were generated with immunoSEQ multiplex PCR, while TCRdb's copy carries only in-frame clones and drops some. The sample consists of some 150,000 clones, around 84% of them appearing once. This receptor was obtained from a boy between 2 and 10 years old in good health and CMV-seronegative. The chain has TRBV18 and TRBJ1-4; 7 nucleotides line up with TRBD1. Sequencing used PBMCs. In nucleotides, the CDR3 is TGTGCCAGCTCACCACCATACAGGGGCCTTTGGGGGAAACTGTTTTTT. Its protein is CASSPPYRGLWGKLFF.